The rows below give T cell receptor beta chains drawn from one sample of a study of graft-versus-host responses after intestinal transplantation. The method was immunoSEQ multiplex PCR; TCRdb's version includes in-frame clones alone and lacks a portion of them. The sample lists some 14,000 clones; 29% were seen once. Sequenced material: alloreactive CD4+ T cells from a mixed lymphocyte reaction culture, taken before intestinal transplant. These receptors originate from a human patient who received an intestinal transplant. CDR3s include the opening cysteine and the closing phenylalanine or tryptophan. The D gene is left open where the match is weak. The listing skips clone size in some rows; elsewhere it reads once, few, many or a size class.

d_call	j_call	cdr3_length	clone_size	v_call	cdr3_aa	cdr3_nt
NA	TRBJ2-7	14	NA	TRBV10-3	CAISAGTTVHEQYF	TGTGCCATCAGTGCTGGGACAACAGTCCACGAGCAGTACTTC
TRBD1	TRBJ2-7	15	few	TRBV15	CATSRDQGAIDEQYF	TGTGCCACCAGCAGAGATCAGGGGGCCATCGACGAGCAGTACTTC
NA	TRBJ2-1	13	NA	TRBV30	CAWRETALNEQFF	TGTGCCTGGAGGGAGACAGCTCTCAATGAGCAGTTCTTC
NA	TRBJ1-5	10	medium-sized	TRBV28	CASSFQPQHF	TGTGCCAGCAGTTTTCAGCCCCAGCATTTT
TRBD2	TRBJ2-7	14	NA	TRBV28	CARRPGGGAGEQYF	TGTGCCCGCAGGCCGGGGGGGGGCGCGGGCGAGCAGTACTTC
TRBD1	TRBJ1-1	15	NA	TRBV18	CASSPPQGLNTEAFF	TGTGCCAGCTCACCACCACAGGGGTTGAACACTGAAGCTTTCTTT
NA	TRBJ1-1	12	NA	TRBV6-5	CASSRANTEAFF	TGTGCCAGCAGTAGAGCGAACACTGAAGCTTTCTTT
NA	TRBJ1-1	16	NA	TRBV9	CASSVRAEGVGTEAFF	TGTGCCAGCAGCGTAAGAGCAGAAGGGGTGGGGACTGAAGCTTTCTTT
NA	TRBJ2-1	14	NA	TRBV2	CATKLGGVYNEQFF	TGTGCCACTAAACTAGGAGGGGTTTACAATGAGCAGTTCTTC
TRBD1	TRBJ1-2	13	few	TRBV7-2	CASTGQGAGGYTF	TGTGCCAGCACCGGACAGGGGGCGGGAGGCTACACCTTC
NA	TRBJ2-2	14	NA	TRBV5-1	CASSLGTYTGELFF	TGCGCCAGCAGCTTGGGGACTTACACCGGGGAGCTGTTTTTT
TRBD1	TRBJ1-6	16	few	TRBV28	CASSLISPGGYSPLHF	TGTGCCAGCAGTTTAATCAGTCCAGGGGGCTATTCACCCCTCCACTTT
TRBD2	TRBJ2-5	14	NA	TRBV7-3	CASSHAGVEETQYF	TGTGCCAGCAGCCACGCGGGAGTTGAGGAGACCCAGTACTTC
TRBD2	TRBJ2-1	17	NA	TRBV7-2	CASSLVQPGLAGSEQFF	TGTGCCAGCAGCTTAGTCCAACCGGGACTAGCGGGAAGTGAGCAGTTCTTC
TRBD2	TRBJ2-7	15	medium-sized	TRBV5-4	CASSPELAGTYEQYF	TGTGCCAGCAGCCCGGAACTAGCGGGAACTTACGAGCAGTACTTC
TRBD1	TRBJ1-3	15	NA	TRBV6-5	CASSHQTGTGNTIYF	TGTGCCAGCAGCCACCAGACAGGGACGGGAAACACCATATATTTT
TRBD2	TRBJ2-7	15	medium-sized	TRBV19	CASSIAAGVGYEQYF	TGTGCCAGTAGTATAGCCGCGGGAGTTGGTTACGAGCAGTACTTC
NA	TRBJ2-1	15	NA	TRBV7-2	CASSERQMNYNEQFF	TGTGCCAGCAGCGAACGACAGATGAATTACAATGAGCAGTTCTTC
NA	TRBJ2-1	11	NA	TRBV18	CASSSNNEQFF	TGTGCCAGCTCGTCCAACAATGAGCAGTTCTTC
TRBD1	TRBJ2-7	12	NA	TRBV30	CAWSEGGDEQYF	TGTGCCTGGAGTGAAGGGGGCGACGAGCAGTACTTC
NA	TRBJ2-7	13	few	TRBV28	CASSLVQSYEQYF	TGTGCCAGCAGTTTGGTACAGTCCTACGAGCAGTACTTC
TRBD1	TRBJ2-7	12	NA	TRBV6-5	CASRDRVDEQYF	TGTGCCAGCAGGGACAGGGTCGACGAGCAGTACTTC
TRBD1	TRBJ1-3	17	few	TRBV9	CARFWRQGAFGGNTIYF	TGTGCCCGCTTTTGGAGACAGGGGGCGTTTGGAGGAAACACCATATATTTT
TRBD1	TRBJ2-7	15	NA	TRBV28	CASSLRRTGIYEQYF	TGTGCCAGCAGTTTACGAAGGACAGGAATATACGAGCAGTACTTC
TRBD2	TRBJ2-3	14	medium-sized	TRBV5-1	CASSREGRTDTQYF	TGCGCCAGCAGCCGGGAGGGCCGGACAGATACGCAGTATTTT
NA	TRBJ1-2	14	NA	TRBV28	CATVTRVGGGGYTF	TGTGCCACCGTGACCCGGGTGGGGGGCGGGGGCTACACCTTC
NA	TRBJ2-2	14	NA	TRBV4-1	CASSHPLATGELFF	TGCGCCAGCAGCCACCCCCTGGCCACCGGGGAGCTGTTTTTT
NA	TRBJ1-6	12	NA	TRBV6-5	CASSYSDSRLHF	TGTGCCAGCAGTTATTCGGACAGTCGACTCCACTTT
TRBD1	TRBJ1-4	13	few	TRBV10-1	CASSQGVGEKLFF	TGCGCCAGCAGCCAGGGGGTCGGTGAAAAACTGTTTTTT
NA	TRBJ2-1	15	NA	TRBV28	CASSDQGRSYNEQFF	TGTGCCAGCAGTGACCAGGGACGCTCCTACAATGAGCAGTTCTTC
NA	TRBJ2-1	15	NA	TRBV5-1	CASSTQGWPDNEQFF	TGCGCCAGCAGCACCCAGGGGTGGCCCGACAATGAGCAGTTCTTC
TRBD1	TRBJ1-2	16	NA	TRBV18	CASSPKDGQAYYGYTF	TGTGCCAGCTCACCTAAGGACGGACAGGCGTACTATGGCTACACCTTC
NA	TRBJ1-1	13	NA	TRBV30	CARQLDRDTEAFF	TGTGCCCGTCAGTTGGACAGAGACACTGAAGCTTTCTTT
NA	TRBJ2-5	15	NA	TRBV7-4	CASSLEVGTRGEQYF	TGTGCCAGCAGCTTAGAGGTAGGCACCCGTGGGGAGCAGTACTTC
NA	TRBJ2-1	11	NA	TRBV6-5	CASGRMGEQFF	TGTGCCAGCGGGAGGATGGGTGAGCAGTTCTTC
TRBD2	TRBJ2-7	18	NA	TRBV7-9	CASSPGTSGRFGYYEQYF	TGTGCCAGCAGCCCAGGGACTAGCGGGAGGTTCGGGTATTACGAGCAGTACTTC
NA	TRBJ1-1	12	NA	TRBV6-6	CASSYKGNEAFF	TGTGCCAGCAGTTACAAGGGGAATGAAGCTTTCTTT
NA	TRBJ2-7	14	once	TRBV9	CASSLWGRAYEQYF	TGTGCCAGCAGTTTATGGGGCAGGGCTTACGAGCAGTACTTC
NA	TRBJ1-1	17	few	TRBV27	CASSFPKKDRLNTEAFF	TGTGCCAGCAGTTTCCCCAAGAAGGACCGCTTGAACACTGAAGCTTTCTTT
NA	TRBJ2-2	15	NA	TRBV6-5	CASSYSNRVSGELFF	TGTGCCAGCAGTTACTCGAACAGGGTGTCCGGGGAGCTGTTTTTT
NA	TRBJ1-3	15	few	TRBV6-9	CASSSWVEAGNTIYF	TGTGCCAGCAGTTCTTGGGTCGAGGCTGGAAACACCATATATTTT
NA	TRBJ1-2	16	few	TRBV11-2	CASSPRGREVGYGYTF	TGTGCCAGCAGCCCCCGGGGCAGGGAAGTCGGCTATGGCTACACCTTC
NA	TRBJ2-7	15	NA	TRBV11-2	CASSQFLAPSYEQYF	TGTGCCAGCAGTCAATTCCTAGCGCCATCCTACGAGCAGTACTTC
TRBD2	TRBJ2-3	13	NA	TRBV7-9	CAGQRAGPDTQYF	TGTGCTGGGCAGCGAGCGGGACCAGATACGCAGTATTTT
TRBD2	TRBJ2-1	17	few	TRBV15	CATSRDWSGSSYNEQFF	TGTGCCACCAGCAGAGATTGGAGCGGGAGCTCCTACAATGAGCAGTTCTTC
NA	TRBJ1-5	10	NA	TRBV6-9	CASRNQPQHF	TGTGCCAGCAGGAATCAGCCCCAGCATTTT
TRBD2	TRBJ2-7	19	NA	TRBV11-2	CASRQRGGGLAGRRREQYF	TGTGCCAGCAGGCAAAGGGGTGGCGGACTAGCGGGTCGTAGACGCGAGCAGTACTTC
NA	TRBJ1-1	14	few	TRBV4-1	CASSQDPNPEGAFF	TGCGCCAGCAGCCAAGATCCGAACCCCGAGGGAGCTTTCTTT
NA	TRBJ1-4	16	few	TRBV6-6	CASSSPDGAANEKLFF	TGTGCCAGCAGTTCCCCCGACGGCGCGGCTAATGAAAAACTGTTTTTT
TRBD1	TRBJ2-7	15	NA	TRBV6-6	CASRPDRGSSYEQYF	TGTGCCAGCAGACCGGACAGGGGCAGCTCCTACGAGCAGTACTTC
NA	TRBJ1-5	12	NA	TRBV7-2	CASSSVDQPQHF	TGTGCCAGCAGCTCCGTAGATCAGCCCCAGCATTTT
NA	TRBJ2-2	13	medium-sized	TRBV5-1	CASSLIVPGELFF	TGCGCCAGCAGCTTGATAGTCCCCGGGGAGCTGTTTTTT
NA	TRBJ1-1	14	NA	TRBV28	CASSLLRGPTEAFF	TGTGCCAGCAGTTTATTGCGGGGTCCCACTGAAGCTTTCTTT
NA	TRBJ2-7	14	NA	TRBV30	CAWSAPGTPDIQYF	TGTGCCTGGAGTGCCCCCGGGACTCCCGACATCCAGTACTTC
TRBD1	TRBJ1-6	16	NA	TRBV5-1	CASRLGTGVRNSPLHF	TGCGCCAGCAGATTGGGGACAGGGGTCAGAAATTCACCCCTCCACTTT
NA	TRBJ1-3	16	few	TRBV7-3	CASSLGVGASGNTIYF	TGTGCCAGCAGCTTAGGTGTAGGGGCCTCTGGAAACACCATATATTTT
NA	TRBJ1-4	14	NA	TRBV6-5	CASSNLGANEKLFF	TGTGCCAGCAGTAACTTAGGGGCTAATGAAAAACTGTTTTTT
NA	TRBJ2-5	14	NA	TRBV5-1	CASSLGRDLGGQYF	TGCGCCAGCAGCTTGGGCAGGGATCTGGGCGGGCAGTACTTC